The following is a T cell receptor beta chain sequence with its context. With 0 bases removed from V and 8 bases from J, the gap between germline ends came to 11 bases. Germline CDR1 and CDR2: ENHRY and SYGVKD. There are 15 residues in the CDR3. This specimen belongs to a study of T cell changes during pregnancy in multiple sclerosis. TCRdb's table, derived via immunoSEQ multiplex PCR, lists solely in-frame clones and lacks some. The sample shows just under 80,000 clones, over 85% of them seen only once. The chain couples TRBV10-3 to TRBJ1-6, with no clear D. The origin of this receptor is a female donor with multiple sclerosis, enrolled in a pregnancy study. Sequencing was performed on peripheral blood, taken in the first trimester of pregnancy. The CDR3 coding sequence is TGTGCCATCAGTGAGTCGGCTGGGAGGGATTCACCCCTCCACTTT. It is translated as CAISESAGRDSPLHF.